The rows below give T cell receptor beta chains drawn from one sample of a study of T cells in Graves' hyperthyroidism and ophthalmopathy. TCRdb itself ran the multiplex PCR reads through MiXCR, one entry per CDR3 protein. The sample shows fewer than 800,000 distinct CDR3 sequences, 16% of them seen only once. The specimen was blood. Receptors originate from a man aged 18 to 30 with Graves' hyperthyroidism. The CDR3 runs from the conserved cysteine through the conserved F or W. Fields, in order: clone size, V gene, J gene, D gene, CDR3 DNA, CDR3 protein. The D gene is left open where the match is weak. Clone size is stated in some rows and not others, as once, few, many or a class when expanded.

many	TRBV5-1	TRBJ1-1	NA	TGCGCCAGCAGCCCGAACAGGGTGAACACTGAAGCTTTCTTT	CASSPNRVNTEAFF
few	TRBV20-1	TRBJ1-2	NA	TGCAGTGCCAAACCGGACTCGAGATTTGACGGCTACACCTTC	CSAKPDSRFDGYTF
NA	TRBV2	TRBJ1-6	TRBD1	TGTGCCAGCAAAGAGGGACAGGGAGATAATTCACCCCTCCACTTT	CASKEGQGDNSPLHF
few	TRBV2	TRBJ2-5	TRBD1	TGTGCCAGCAGTGAAACAGGGGGCGTATGGGAGACCCAGTACTTC	CASSETGGVWETQYF
few	TRBV7-9	TRBJ2-7	NA	TGTGCCAGCAGCTCCCCCCCTGCCAATTCCTACGAGCAGTACTTC	CASSSPPANSYEQYF
NA	TRBV20-1	TRBJ1-5	NA	TGCAGTGCTAGTGAGAGACAGCTTTATAGCAATCAGCCCCAGCATTTT	CSASERQLYSNQPQHF
few	TRBV7-9	TRBJ2-1	TRBD1	TGTGCCAGCAGTTCTAGGGGACAGAGGCTCAATGAGCAGTTCTTC	CASSSRGQRLNEQFF
NA	TRBV6-6	TRBJ2-1	TRBD2	TGTGCCAGCAGTTACTCAGGGGTAGCGGGAGAGAATGAGCAGTTCTTC	CASSYSGVAGENEQFF
many	TRBV7-9	TRBJ2-1	NA	TGTGCCAGCAGCACAGTGGAGGTAGCTAATGAGCAGTTCTTC	CASSTVEVANEQFF
many	TRBV7-2	TRBJ2-5	NA	TGTGCCAGCAGCTTAGAGGGCAGACAGACCCAGTACTTC	CASSLEGRQTQYF
many	TRBV14	TRBJ2-1	NA	TGTGCCAGCAGCCAGGCGTCCCCAGGCGATGAGCAGTTCTTC	CASSQASPGDEQFF
NA	TRBV9	TRBJ2-1	NA	TGTGCCAGCAGCGCCGGGGGAGGGGGCAGGGGTTTCCAGGGCTCCTACAATGAGCAGTTCTTC	CASSAGGGGRGFQGSYNEQFF
many	TRBV15	TRBJ1-5	NA	TGTGCCACCAGCAGAGATCGTCAGCCCCAGCATTTT	CATSRDRQPQHF
once	TRBV4-3	TRBJ2-1	TRBD2	TGCGCCAGCAGCCAAGGCCCTAGCGGGAACCACAATGAGCAGTTCTTC	CASSQGPSGNHNEQFF
NA	TRBV14	TRBJ2-5	TRBD2	TGTGCCAGCAGCTTTCACCTTAGCGGGAGGCGGTATGAGACCCAGTACTTC	CASSFHLSGRRYETQYF